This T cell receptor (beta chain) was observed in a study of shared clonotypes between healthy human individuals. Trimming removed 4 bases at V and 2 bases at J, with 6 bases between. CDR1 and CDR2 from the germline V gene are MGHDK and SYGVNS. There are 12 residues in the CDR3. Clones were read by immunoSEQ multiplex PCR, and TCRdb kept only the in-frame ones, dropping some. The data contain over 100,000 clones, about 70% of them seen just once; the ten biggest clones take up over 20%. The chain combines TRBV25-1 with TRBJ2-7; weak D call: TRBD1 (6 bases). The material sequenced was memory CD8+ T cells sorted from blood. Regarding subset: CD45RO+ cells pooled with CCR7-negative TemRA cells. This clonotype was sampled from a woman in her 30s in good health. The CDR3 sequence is CASSGTAYEQYF. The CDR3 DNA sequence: TGTGCCAGCAGTGGGACAGCCTACGAGCAGTACTTC.